The TCR beta chain under discussion was sequenced for a study of neurological immune-mediated disorders. About the research overall: The roughly 34 patients with multiple sclerosis comprised roughly 30 relapsing-remitting cases and 3 secondary progressive cases. Study-wide points: There were no CDR3 amino acid sequences shared by expanded clones across subjects, a result suggesting private repertoires in all groups. Among 34 multiple sclerosis patients, 18 had repertoires that phylogenetic grouping placed in one related-CDR3 cluster, a possible signature.

The ends were cut back, 2 bases at V and 4 bases at J, with 12 bases in the middle. Germline CDR1 is SNHLY and CDR2 is FYNNEI. This CDR3 contains 15 residues. TCRdb itself ran the 5' RACE reads through MiXCR, one entry per CDR3 protein. The data hold tens of thousands of distinct CDR3 sequences, with around 3.1% observed a single time. This clonotype was picked up many times. Its target is not known. Specimen: PBMCs. This sequence originates from a man aged 35-49 years with multiple sclerosis. The V gene is TRBV2, the J gene TRBJ2-1, with D perhaps TRBD2 (5 bases). CDR3 protein: CASSENGVRYNEQFF. The CDR3 coding sequence is TGTGCCAGCAGTGAAAACGGGGTTCGGTACAATGAGCAGTTCTTC. Supplemented by reference TRBV2 and TRBJ2-1, the full variable domain reads EPEVTQTPSHQVTQMGQEVILRCVPISNHLYFYWYRQILGQKVEFLVSFYNNEISEKSEIFDDQFSVERPDGSNFTLKIRSTKLEDSAMYFCASSENGVRYNEQFFGPGTRLTVL.